The TCR beta chain under discussion was sequenced for a study of identifying expanded T cells in peripheral blood. Worth noting for this clone: The antigen is not known.

This table comes from immunoSEQ multiplex PCR, and its TCRdb copy is limited to in-frame clones, with some not included. The data show under 120,000 clones, with 75% to 90% seen just once and about a sixth held by the top ten. Collection occurred without any documented infections or immune events in donors. Study-wide points: Clone count variance between roughly 2-week samples rose with total template count. About 1.2 clones differed between technical replicates, versus around 16 and 19 over time.

Sequencing used blood. The clonotype comes from a person aged 18-70 years in good health.

CDR3: CSAGDNYEQYF. DNA of the CDR3: TGCAGTGCTGGGGACAACTACGAGCAGTACTTC. The chain combines TRBV20-1 with TRBJ2-7; D is perhaps TRBD1 (6 bases). The V end was cut by 5 bases, the J end by 3 bases, with 8 bases between. The CDR3 covers 11 residues. CDR1 is DFQATT and CDR2 is SNEGSKA in the germline V gene (reference sequence).